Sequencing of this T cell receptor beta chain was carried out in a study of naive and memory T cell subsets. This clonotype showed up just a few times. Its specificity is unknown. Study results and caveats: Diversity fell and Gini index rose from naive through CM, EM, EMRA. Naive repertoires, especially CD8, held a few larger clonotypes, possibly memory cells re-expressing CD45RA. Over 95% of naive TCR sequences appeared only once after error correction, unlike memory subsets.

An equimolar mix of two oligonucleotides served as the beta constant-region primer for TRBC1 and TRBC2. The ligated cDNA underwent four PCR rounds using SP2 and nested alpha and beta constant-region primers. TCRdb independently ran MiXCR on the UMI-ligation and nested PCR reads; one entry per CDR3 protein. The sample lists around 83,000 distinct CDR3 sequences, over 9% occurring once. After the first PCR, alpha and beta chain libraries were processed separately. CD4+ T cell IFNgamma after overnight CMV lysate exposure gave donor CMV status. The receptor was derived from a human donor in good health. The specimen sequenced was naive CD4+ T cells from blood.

This CDR3 reads CASSVGVADTQYF. In DNA, the CDR3 is TGTGCCAGCAGCGTCGGGGTAGCAGATACGCAGTATTTT. J is TRBJ2-3 and V is TRBV9, with D tentatively TRBD2 (5 bases). The CDR3 totals 13 residues. Germline lookup yields CDR1 SGDLS and CDR2 YYNGEE. The ends were cut back, 2 bases at V and 4 bases at J, with 8 bases in the middle. The full variable domain, its missing parts supplied by reference TRBV9 and TRBJ2-3, is DSGVTQTPKHLITATGQRVTLRCSPRSGDLSVYWYQQSLDQGLQFLIQYYNGEERAKGNILERFSAQQFPDLHSELNLSSLELGDSALYFCASSVGVADTQYFGPGTRLTVL.